The TCR beta chain described here comes from a study of blood T cell repertoires in COVID-19. Produced via immunoSEQ multiplex PCR; TCRdb's table is partial and in-frame only. The repertoire includes some 270,000 clones, about nine tenths of them detected once, and under 2.5% sits in the top ten. CDR3 length: 13 residues. After removal of 6 bases from V and 4 bases from J, the junction contained 4 bases not matched to a gene. CDR1 and CDR2 (germline): MGHDK, SYGVNS. This chain uses TRBV25-1 with TRBJ2-5; 8 nucleotides agree with TRBD1. Input material: peripheral blood. The sequence came from a middle-aged man with acute or convalescent COVID-19. Here the CDR3 reads CASRQGAGETQYF. The CDR3 DNA is TGTGCCAGCAGGCAGGGGGCAGGAGAGACCCAGTACTTC. Using reference TRBV25-1 and TRBJ2-5 for the parts outside the CDR3, the full variable domain is EADIYQTPRYLVIGTGKKITLECSQTMGHDKMYWYQQDPGMELHLIHYSYGVNSTEKGDLSSESTVSRIRTEHFPLTLESARPSHTSQYLCASRQGAGETQYFGPGTRLLVL.